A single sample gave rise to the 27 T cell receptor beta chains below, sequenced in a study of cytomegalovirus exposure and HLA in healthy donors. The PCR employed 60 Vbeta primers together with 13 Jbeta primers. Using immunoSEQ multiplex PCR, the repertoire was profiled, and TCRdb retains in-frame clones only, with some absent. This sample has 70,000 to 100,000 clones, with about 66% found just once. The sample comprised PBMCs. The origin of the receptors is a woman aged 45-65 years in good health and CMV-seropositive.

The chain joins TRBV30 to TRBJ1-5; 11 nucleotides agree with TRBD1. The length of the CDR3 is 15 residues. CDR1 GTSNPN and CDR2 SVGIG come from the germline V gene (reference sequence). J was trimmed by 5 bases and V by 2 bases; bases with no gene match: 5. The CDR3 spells CAWSPGQGADQPQHF. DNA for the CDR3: TGTGCCTGGAGTCCAGGACAGGGGGCAGATCAGCCCCAGCATTTT.

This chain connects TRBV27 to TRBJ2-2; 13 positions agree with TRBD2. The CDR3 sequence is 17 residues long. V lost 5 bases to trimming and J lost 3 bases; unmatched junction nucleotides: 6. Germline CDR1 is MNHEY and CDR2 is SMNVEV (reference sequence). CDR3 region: CASSPSGLAGDTGELFF. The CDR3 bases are TGTGCCAGCAGTCCCTCCGGACTAGCGGGAGACACCGGGGAGCTGTTTTTT.

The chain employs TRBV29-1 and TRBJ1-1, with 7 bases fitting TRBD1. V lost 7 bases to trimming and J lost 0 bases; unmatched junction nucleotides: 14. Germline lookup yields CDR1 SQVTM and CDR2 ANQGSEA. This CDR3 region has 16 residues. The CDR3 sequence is CSGAQGPPPMNTEAFF. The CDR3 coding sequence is TGCAGCGGAGCACAGGGGCCACCTCCCATGAACACTGAAGCTTTCTTT.

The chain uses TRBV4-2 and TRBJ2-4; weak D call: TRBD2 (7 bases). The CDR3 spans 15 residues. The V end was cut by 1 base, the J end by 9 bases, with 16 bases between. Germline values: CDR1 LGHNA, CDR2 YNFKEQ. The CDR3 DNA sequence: TGTGCCAGCAGCCAAGCAAACGGGGGGCTTAGCATTCAGTACTTC. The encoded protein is CASSQANGGLSIQYF.

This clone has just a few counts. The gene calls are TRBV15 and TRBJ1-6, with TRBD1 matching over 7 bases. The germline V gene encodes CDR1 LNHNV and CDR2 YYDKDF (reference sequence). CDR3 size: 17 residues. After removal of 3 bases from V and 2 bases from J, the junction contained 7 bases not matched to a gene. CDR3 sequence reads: CATSSTSGTAYNSPLHF. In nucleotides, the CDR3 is TGTGCCACCAGCAGTACCTCCGGGACAGCCTATAATTCACCCCTCCACTTT.

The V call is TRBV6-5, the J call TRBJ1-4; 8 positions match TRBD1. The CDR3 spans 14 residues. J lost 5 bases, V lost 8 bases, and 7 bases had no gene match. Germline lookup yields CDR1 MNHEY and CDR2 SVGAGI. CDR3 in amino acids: CASGQGADNEKLFF. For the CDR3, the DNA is TGTGCCAGCGGACAGGGAGCCGACAATGAAAAACTGTTTTTT.

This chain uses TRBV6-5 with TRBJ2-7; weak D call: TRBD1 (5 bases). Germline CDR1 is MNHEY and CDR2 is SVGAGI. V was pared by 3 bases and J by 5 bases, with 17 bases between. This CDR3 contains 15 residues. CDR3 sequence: CASSYSYRSLDEQYF. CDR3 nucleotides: TGTGCCAGCAGTTATTCCTACAGGAGCCTAGACGAGCAGTACTTC.

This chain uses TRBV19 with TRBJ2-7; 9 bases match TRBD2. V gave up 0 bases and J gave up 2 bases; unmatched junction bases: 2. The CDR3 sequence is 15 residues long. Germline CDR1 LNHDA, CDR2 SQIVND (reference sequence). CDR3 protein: CASSIDAGGTYEQYF. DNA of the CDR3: TGTGCCAGTAGTATAGACGCGGGGGGGACCTACGAGCAGTACTTC.

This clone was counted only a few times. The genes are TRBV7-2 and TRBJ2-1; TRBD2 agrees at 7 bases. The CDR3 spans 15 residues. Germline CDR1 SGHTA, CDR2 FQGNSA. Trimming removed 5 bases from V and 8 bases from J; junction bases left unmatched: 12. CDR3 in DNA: TGTGCCAGCAGCCGAGAGCGGGGTCGAAACGATGAGCAGTTCTTC. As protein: CASSRERGRNDEQFF.

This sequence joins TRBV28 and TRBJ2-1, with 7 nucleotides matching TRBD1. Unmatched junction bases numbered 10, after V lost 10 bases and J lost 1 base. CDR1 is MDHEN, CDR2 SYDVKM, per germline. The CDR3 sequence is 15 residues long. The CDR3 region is CATGEGGWSYNEQFF. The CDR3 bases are TGTGCCACCGGGGAAGGGGGCTGGTCCTACAATGAGCAGTTCTTC.

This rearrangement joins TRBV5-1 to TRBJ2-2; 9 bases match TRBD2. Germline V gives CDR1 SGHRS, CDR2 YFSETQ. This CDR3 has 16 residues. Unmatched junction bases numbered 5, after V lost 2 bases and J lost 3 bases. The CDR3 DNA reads TGCGCCAGCAGCTTAGGTAGCGGGGGATACACCGGGGAGCTGTTTTTT. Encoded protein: CASSLGSGGYTGELFF.

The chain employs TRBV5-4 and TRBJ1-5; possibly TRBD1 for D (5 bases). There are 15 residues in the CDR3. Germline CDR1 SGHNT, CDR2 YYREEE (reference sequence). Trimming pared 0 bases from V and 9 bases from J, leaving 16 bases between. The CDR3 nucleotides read TGTGCCAGCAGCTTGGATGGGGGAGGGACTGGGCCCCAGCATTTT. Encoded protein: CASSLDGGGTGPQHF.

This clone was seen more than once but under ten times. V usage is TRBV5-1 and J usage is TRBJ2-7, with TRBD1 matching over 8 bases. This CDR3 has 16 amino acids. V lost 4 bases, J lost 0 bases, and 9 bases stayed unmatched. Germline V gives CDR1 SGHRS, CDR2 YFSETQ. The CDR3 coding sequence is TGCGCCAGCAGCCCAGACAGGGGTTCAAACTCCTACGAGCAGTACTTC. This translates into CASSPDRGSNSYEQYF. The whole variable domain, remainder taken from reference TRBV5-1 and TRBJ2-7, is KAGVTQTPRYLIKTRGQQVTLSCSPISGHRSVSWYQQTPGQGLQFLFEYFSETQRNKGNFPGRFSGRQFSNSRSEMNVSTLELGDSALYLCASSPDRGSNSYEQYFGPGTRLTVT.

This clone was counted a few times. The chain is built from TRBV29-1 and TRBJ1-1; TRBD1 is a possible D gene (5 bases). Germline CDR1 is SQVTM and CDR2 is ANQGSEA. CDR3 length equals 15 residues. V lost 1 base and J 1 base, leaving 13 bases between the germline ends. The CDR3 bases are TGCAGCGTTGAAGGCGGCAGGGTTAGGAACACTGAAGCTTTCTTT. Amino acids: CSVEGGRVRNTEAFF.

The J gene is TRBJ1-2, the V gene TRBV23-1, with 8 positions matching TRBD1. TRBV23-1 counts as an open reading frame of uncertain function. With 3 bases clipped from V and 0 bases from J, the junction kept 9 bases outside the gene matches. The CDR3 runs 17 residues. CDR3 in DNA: TGCGCCAGCAGTCACCAATTTCGACAGGGGCCTAACTATGGCTACACCTTC. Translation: CASSHQFRQGPNYGYTF.

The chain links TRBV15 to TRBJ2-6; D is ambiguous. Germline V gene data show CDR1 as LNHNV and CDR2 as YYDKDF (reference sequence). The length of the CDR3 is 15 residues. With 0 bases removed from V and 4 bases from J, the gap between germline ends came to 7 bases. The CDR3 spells CATSRELAGANVLTF. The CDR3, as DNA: TGTGCCACCAGCAGAGAATTAGCCGGGGCCAACGTCCTGACTTTC.

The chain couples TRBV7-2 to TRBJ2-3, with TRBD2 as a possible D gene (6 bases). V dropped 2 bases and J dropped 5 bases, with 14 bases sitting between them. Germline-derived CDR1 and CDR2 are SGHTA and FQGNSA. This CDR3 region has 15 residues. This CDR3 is CASSLIRGFKDTQYF. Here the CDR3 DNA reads TGTGCCAGCAGCTTAATTCGGGGGTTTAAAGATACGCAGTATTTT.

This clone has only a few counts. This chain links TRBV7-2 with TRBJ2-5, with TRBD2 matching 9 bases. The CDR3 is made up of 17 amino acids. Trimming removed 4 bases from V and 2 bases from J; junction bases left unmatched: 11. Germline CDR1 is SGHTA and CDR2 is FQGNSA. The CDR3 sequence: CASSSHLSGGLQETQYF. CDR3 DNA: TGTGCCAGCAGCTCCCATCTTAGCGGGGGTTTACAAGAGACCCAGTACTTC.

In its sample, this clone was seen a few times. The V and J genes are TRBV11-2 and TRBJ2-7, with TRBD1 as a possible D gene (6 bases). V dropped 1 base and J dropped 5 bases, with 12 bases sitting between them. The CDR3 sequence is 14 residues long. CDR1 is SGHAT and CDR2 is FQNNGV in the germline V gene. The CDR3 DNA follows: TGTGCCAGCAGCTTAGTGGGGGCATCGAACGAGCAGTACTTC. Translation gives CASSLVGASNEQYF.

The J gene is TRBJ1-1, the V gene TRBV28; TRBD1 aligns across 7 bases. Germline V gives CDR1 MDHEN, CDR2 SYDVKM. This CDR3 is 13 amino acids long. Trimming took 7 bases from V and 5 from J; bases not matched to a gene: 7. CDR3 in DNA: TGTGCCAGCACCTGGGACAGTCTTACTGAAGCTTTCTTT. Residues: CASTWDSLTEAFF.

CDR3 residues: CASSLGGRPNEKLFF. CDR3 nucleotide sequence: TGTGCCAGCAGCTTAGGTGGGCGCCCCAATGAAAAACTGTTTTTT. V gene TRBV7-2 combines with J gene TRBJ1-4, with D hard to call. In germline, CDR1 is SGHTA, CDR2 FQGNSA. The CDR3 loop spans 15 amino acids. Trimming stripped 1 base from V and 5 bases from J, with 11 bases between.

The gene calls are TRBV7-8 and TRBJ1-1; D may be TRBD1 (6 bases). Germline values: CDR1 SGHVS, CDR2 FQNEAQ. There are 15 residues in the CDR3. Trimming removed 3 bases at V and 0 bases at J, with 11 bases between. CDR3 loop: CASSFTDSLNTEAFF. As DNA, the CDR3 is TGTGCCAGCAGCTTTACGGACAGTTTGAACACTGAAGCTTTCTTT.

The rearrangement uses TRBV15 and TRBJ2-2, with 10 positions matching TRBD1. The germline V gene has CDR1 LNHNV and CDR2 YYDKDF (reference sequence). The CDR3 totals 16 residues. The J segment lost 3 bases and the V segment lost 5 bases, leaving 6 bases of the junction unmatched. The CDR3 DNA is TGTGCCACCAGCCCCCGACAGGGGGCGGACACCGGGGAGCTGTTTTTT. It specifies CATSPRQGADTGELFF.

The chain's CDR3 is CATAGGNQPQHF. The CDR3 DNA is TGTGCCACCGCGGGAGGCAATCAGCCCCAGCATTTT. This chain joins TRBV28 and TRBJ1-5; D unclear. The CDR3 totals 12 residues. Trimming left V 10 bases short and J 2 bases short, with 9 bases between. The germline gives CDR1 MDHEN, CDR2 SYDVKM.

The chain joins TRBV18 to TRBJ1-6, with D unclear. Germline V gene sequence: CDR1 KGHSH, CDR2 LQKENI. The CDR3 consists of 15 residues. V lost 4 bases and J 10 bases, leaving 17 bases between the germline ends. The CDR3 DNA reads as TGTGCCAGCTCACAAGAGGGTCCGGGAAACTCACCCCTCCACTTT. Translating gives CASSQEGPGNSPLHF.

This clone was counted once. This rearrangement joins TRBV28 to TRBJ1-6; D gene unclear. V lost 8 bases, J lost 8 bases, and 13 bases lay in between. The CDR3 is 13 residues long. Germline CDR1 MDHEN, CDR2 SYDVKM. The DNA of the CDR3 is TGTGCCAGCTGCCGTGCCGGGGATTCACCCCTCCACTTT. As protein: CASCRAGDSPLHF.

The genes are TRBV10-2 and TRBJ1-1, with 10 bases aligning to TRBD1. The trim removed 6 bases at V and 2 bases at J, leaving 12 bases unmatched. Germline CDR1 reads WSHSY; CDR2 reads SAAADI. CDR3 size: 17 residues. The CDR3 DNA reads TGCGCCAGCAGGCCCGGGACAGGGGAAGGGATCAACACTGAAGCTTTCTTT. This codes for CASRPGTGEGINTEAFF.